This TCR beta chain was profiled in a study of OX40 agonist ivuxolimab in advanced cancers. For context, the study as a whole: Ivuxolimab was a fully human IgG2 agonistic monoclonal antibody targeting the costimulatory receptor OX40 (CD134). Intravenous ivuxolimab was administered to patients every 2 weeks at six dose levels: 0.01, 0.1, 0.3, 1.5, 3 and 10 mg/kg. Prior anti-PD-1, anti-PD-L1 or anti-CTLA-4 therapy was permitted, and about 40% of dose-escalation patients had received checkpoint inhibitors. The purpose of peripheral TCRbeta sequencing was to test whether ivuxolimab changed TCR sequence diversity and led to clonal T-cell expansion. Partial responses occurred in three dose-escalation patients: two with cutaneous melanoma and one with hepatocellular carcinoma. In the dose-escalation cohort, around four fifths of patients were male, and the mean age was 60 years with a range of roughly 20 to 85. Of the roughly 54 dose-escalation patients, hepatocellular carcinoma was present in about 20, melanoma in approximately 15, renal cell carcinoma in 9 and head and neck cancer in 9. The paper describes the monotherapy dose-escalation part (N = 52 patients) of the phase I trial of ivuxolimab. The study at large found these results: At doses of 0.1 to 3.0 mg/kg, clonal expansion of both CD4+ and CD8+ blood T cells was observed from baseline to week 6. Low levels of normalized T-cell clonal expansion were also seen in some nonresponding patients. In partial responders in the 0.1-3.0 mg/kg groups, normalized peripheral clonal expansion was found to be among the lowest, especially among CD8+ T cells. The antigen specificity of the peripheral T cells that underwent clonal expansion was not determined. On average, CD8+ T cells showed more expanded clones than CD4+ T cells after ivuxolimab.

The trial excluded patients who had a history of autoimmune disease or who were on systemic immunosuppression. Peripheral blood for TCR sequencing was drawn from every dose cohort at baseline, at cycle 4 day 1 and at cycle 7 day 1. Samples were obtained from an open-label, multicenter, first-in-human phase I dose-escalation trial of ivuxolimab. Adults with locally advanced or metastatic melanoma, renal cell, hepatocellular, or head and neck squamous cell carcinoma were enrolled in the trial. Before TCR sequencing, CD4+ and CD8+ T cells were separately sorted from peripheral blood. To sequence the TCRbeta CDR3 region, genomic DNA was isolated from the sorted cells. The immunoSEQ Assay was used for sequencing of TCRbeta CDR3 regions. The clones in this table, taken by TCRdb from immuneACCESS, are in-frame only. Not every clone is retained; where verified, under half of the shortfall comes from an unresolved V gene, and the cause of the rest is unknown. Within this sample are some 57,000 clones, with 92% of them counted one time only. The top ten clones comprise around 20% of the sample.

The CDR3 has 12 amino acids, counting the end cysteine and valine. The sequence is cut down to CDR3 DNA, 36 bases in frame from base 1. This clone was counted once. Its antigen remains unidentified. Per-nucleotide qualities are absent, and no much larger clonotype sits a single base away. The rearranged chain carries TRBV1 and TRBJ2-7. TRBV1 is a pseudogene. This receptor was identified in an adult with an advanced solid tumor such as melanoma, head and neck, liver or kidney cancer. The source was CD4+ or CD8+ T cells sorted from blood, collected in a trial of the OX40 agonist ivuxolimab. The CDR3 protein sequence reads: CTSSFNTYEQYV. The sequenced DNA is TGCACCAGCAGTTTCAACACCTACGAGCAGTACGTC.